This passage covers 24 T cell receptor beta chains from one sample sequenced in a study of OX40 agonist ivuxolimab in advanced cancers. TCRdb's copy holds only in-frame clones and misses some; the assay was immunoSEQ multiplex PCR. The sample consists of approximately 90,000 clones, roughly nine tenths of them appearing once. The sequenced sample was CD4+ or CD8+ T cells sorted from blood, obtained in a trial of the OX40 agonist ivuxolimab. The receptors here all came from an adult with an advanced solid tumor such as melanoma, head and neck, liver or kidney cancer.

The rearrangement links TRBV28 to TRBJ2-3, with 12 bases fitting TRBD2. This CDR3 is built from 16 residues. J was trimmed by 5 bases and V by 5 bases; bases with no gene match: 8. The germline gives CDR1 MDHEN, CDR2 SYDVKM. The CDR3 loop reads CASSPSSGRAIDTQYF. As DNA, the CDR3 is TGTGCCAGCAGTCCCTCTAGCGGGAGGGCCATAGATACGCAGTATTTT.

This rearrangement joins TRBV6-5 to TRBJ2-7; 9 nucleotides line up with TRBD2. Germline V gives CDR1 MNHEY, CDR2 SVGAGI. The CDR3 extends over 14 amino acids. The J segment lost 6 bases and the V segment lost 6 bases, leaving 9 bases of the junction unmatched. The chain's CDR3 is CASSPAGGSREQYF. DNA for the CDR3: TGTGCCAGCAGCCCAGCGGGAGGTTCTCGCGAGCAGTACTTC.

This chain uses TRBV10-1 with TRBJ2-7, with 8 positions matching TRBD2. Germline V gene lookup returns CDR1 WNHNN and CDR2 SYGVQD (reference sequence). The CDR3 spans 16 residues. After removal of 3 bases from V and 8 bases from J, the junction contained 15 bases not matched to a gene. The CDR3 DNA reads as TGCGCCAGCAGTGACACGGGGGCCGCGGGAGGTTTTAAGCAGTACTTC. Amino acid sequence: CASSDTGAAGGFKQYF.

This chain uses TRBV5-1 with TRBJ1-4, with unresolved D. This CDR3 region has 16 residues. V lost 0 bases, J lost 4 bases, and 13 bases lay in between. Germline V gene data show CDR1 as SGHRS and CDR2 as YFSETQ. CDR3 amino acids: CASSLAGSLRNEKLFF. CDR3 DNA: TGCGCCAGCAGCTTGGCCGGTTCCCTGCGTAATGAAAAACTGTTTTTT.

V gene TRBV6-1 combines with J gene TRBJ2-3; D remains ambiguous. Trimming took 5 bases from V and 2 from J, leaving 14 bases between them. Germline assignment: CDR1 MNHNS and CDR2 SASEGT. This CDR3 spans 15 amino acids. The DNA of the CDR3 is TGTGCCAGCAGTTGGGTCAGTGGAATCACAGATACGCAGTATTTT. This sequence encodes CASSWVSGITDTQYF.

The chain carries TRBV5-1 and TRBJ2-7; no reliable D call. Trimming pared 2 bases from V and 6 bases from J, leaving 15 bases between. Germline V lookup: CDR1 SGHRS, CDR2 YFSETQ. The CDR3 spans 14 residues. The CDR3, as DNA: TGCGCCAGCAGCTTCCGGACGGATGCCCTCGAGCAGTACTTC. Its protein product is CASSFRTDALEQYF.

This rearrangement joins TRBV29-1 to TRBJ1-2; the D gene is possibly TRBD1 (6 bases). There are 12 residues in the CDR3. The V gene lost 7 bases and the J gene lost 8 bases, with 17 bases spanning the gap. Germline CDR1 and CDR2: SQVTM and ANQGSEA. The CDR3 coding sequence is TGCAGCGGCGCCAGGGCAGGGGACGGCTACACCTTC. Its translation: CSGARAGDGYTF.

As concerns this clone: Other nucleotide sequences from this sample produce the same CDR3. The V gene is TRBV11-3, the J gene TRBJ1-3, with D uncertain. V gave up 3 bases and J gave up 6 bases, with 3 bases separating them. In germline, CDR1 is SGHNT, CDR2 YENEEA. CDR3 length: 11 residues. The CDR3 is CASSFQNTIYF. CDR3 nucleotide sequence: TGTGCCAGCAGCTTCCAAAACACCATATATTTT.

The V gene is TRBV11-2, the J gene TRBJ2-2, with D possibly being TRBD1 (6 bases). Germline assignment: CDR1 SGHAT and CDR2 FQNNGV. The V gene lost 4 bases and the J gene lost 6 bases, with 12 bases spanning the gap. This CDR3 contains 14 residues. In nucleotides, the CDR3 is TGTGCCAGCAGCTATCAGGGGAGCTCCGGGGAGCTGTTTTTT. Protein sequence: CASSYQGSSGELFF.

The chain combines TRBV19 with TRBJ2-2; a possible D gene is TRBD1 (5 bases). The CDR3 runs to 16 residues. V was trimmed by 1 base and J by 3 bases, leaving 12 bases between them. The germline V gene has CDR1 LNHDA and CDR2 SQIVND (reference sequence). CDR3 nucleotide sequence: TGTGCCAGTAGTATAGGACAGTACGTAGACACCGGGGAGCTGTTTTTT. Amino acid sequence: CASSIGQYVDTGELFF.

The genes are TRBV6-6 and TRBJ2-5; no clear D gene. The closer fit of TRBJ2-7 to the DNA end suggests the J call may be wrong. CDR1 is MNHNY and CDR2 is SVGAGI in the germline V gene (reference sequence). The CDR3 consists of 12 residues. In DNA form, the CDR3 reads TGTGCCACCCAGAGGAGCTCCTACGAGCAGTACTTC. This gives the protein CATQRSSYEQYF.

The chain has TRBV28 and TRBJ2-7; a weak D match, TRBD1 (6 bases). The V and J ends lost 6 bases and 2 bases respectively, with 14 bases between them. The CDR3 is 14 amino acids. The germline gives CDR1 MDHEN, CDR2 SYDVKM. CDR3 nucleotide sequence: TGTGCCAGCAGCCACGGGACAAGAACCTACGAGCAGTACTTC. Protein product: CASSHGTRTYEQYF.

The gene calls are TRBV4-3 and TRBJ2-1; D might be TRBD2 (5 bases). CDR3 length equals 14 residues. Trimming left V 0 bases short and J 8 bases short, with 11 bases between. The germline V gene encodes CDR1 LGHNA and CDR2 YSLEER. CDR3 sequence (DNA): TGCGCCAGCAGCCAAGACGCTGGGGAGTATGAGCAGTTCTTC. Its protein product is CASSQDAGEYEQFF.

The rearrangement joins TRBV7-3 to TRBJ2-2, with D maybe TRBD2 (5 bases). The CDR3 loop spans 13 amino acids. Looked up from germline, CDR1 is SGHTA and CDR2 is FQGTGA. V lost 7 bases and J 6 bases, leaving 12 bases between the germline ends. Here the CDR3 reads CASTTSSPGELFF. The CDR3 coding sequence is TGTGCCAGCACTACTAGTTCTCCCGGGGAGCTGTTTTTT. The full variable domain, completed using reference TRBV7-3 and TRBJ2-2, is GAGVSQTPSNKVTEKGKYVELRCDPISGHTALYWYRQSLGQGPEFLIYFQGTGAADDSGLPNDRFFAVRPEGSVSTLKIQRTERGDSAVYLCASTTSSPGELFFGEGSRLTVL.

This chain joins TRBV5-1 and TRBJ1-2; 7 nucleotides agree with TRBD1. V shed 4 bases, J shed 5 bases, and the junction held 8 bases outside the gene matches. The CDR3 is 14 residues long. The V gene's germline CDR1 is SGHRS and CDR2 YFSETQ. The CDR3 sequence: CASSLMRDSYGYTF. CDR3 DNA: TGCGCCAGCAGCCTGATGCGGGACAGTTATGGCTACACCTTC.

V gene TRBV7-9 combines with J gene TRBJ2-1; no firm D call. The germline V gene has CDR1 SEHNR and CDR2 FQNEAQ (reference sequence). V was trimmed by 8 bases and J by 6 bases, leaving 23 bases between them. The CDR3 spans 16 residues. The CDR3 DNA is TGTGCCAGCCTCCCTCAATTATTAATACGCGGCAATGAGCAGTTCTTC. It yields the protein CASLPQLLIRGNEQFF.

The genes are TRBV5-5 and TRBJ1-5; possible D gene TRBD1, 5 bases. This CDR3 region has 14 residues. CDR1 and CDR2 (germline): SGHKS, YYEKEE (reference sequence). V was shortened by 5 bases and J by 7 bases, with 16 bases between the two germline ends. The CDR3, as DNA: TGTGCCAGCAGTGGGGGAGTGACGATCCAGCCCCAGCATTTT. This encodes CASSGGVTIQPQHF. The whole variable domain, remainder taken from reference TRBV5-5 and TRBJ1-5, is DAGVTQSPTHLIKTRGQQVTLRCSPISGHKSVSWYQQVLGQGPQFIFQYYEKEERGRGNFPDRFSARQFPNYSSELNVNALLLGDSALYLCASSGGVTIQPQHFGDGTRLSIL.

This clone was recorded only once. The chain couples TRBV11-3 to TRBJ2-6; D is unclear. CDR3 length equals 15 residues. V lost 1 base and J 0 bases, leaving 4 bases between the germline ends. Germline V gene sequence: CDR1 SGHNT, CDR2 YENEEA. The CDR3 sequence is CASSLGSSGANVLTF. CDR3 in DNA: TGTGCCAGCAGCTTAGGCAGCTCTGGGGCCAACGTCCTGACTTTC. Combining the CDR3 with reference TRBV11-3 and TRBJ2-6 gives the whole variable domain EAGVVQSPRYKIIEKKQPVAFWCNPISGHNTLYWYLQNLGQGPELLIRYENEEAVDDSQLPKDRFSAERLKGVDSTLKIQPAELGDSAVYLCASSLGSSGANVLTFGAGSRLTVL.

This rearrangement joins TRBV6-6 to TRBJ1-1; D uncertain. The CDR3 extends over 15 amino acids. CDR1 and CDR2 (germline): MNHNY, SVGAGI (reference sequence). The V end lost 5 bases, the J end lost 0 bases, and 13 bases lay between the germline ends. The DNA for the CDR3 is TGTGCCAGCAGTGCCGCGGGAGGTTTGAACACTGAAGCTTTCTTT. Its translation: CASSAAGGLNTEAFF.

The chain uses TRBV7-9 and TRBJ1-4, with D possibly matching TRBD1 (6 bases). Trimming took 1 base from V and 2 from J, leaving 17 bases between them. CDR3 size: 18 residues. Germline CDR1 is SEHNR and CDR2 is FQNEAQ (reference sequence). CDR3 nucleotides: TGTGCCAGCAGCTTAGGGAGACTGGGGGCGTCGACTAATGAAAAACTGTTTTTT. Translation: CASSLGRLGASTNEKLFF.

This sequence joins TRBV28 and TRBJ1-4, with 10 bases fitting TRBD1. With 1 base clipped from V and 10 bases from J, the junction kept 9 bases outside the gene matches. The CDR3 is made up of 16 amino acids. Germline assignment: CDR1 MDHEN and CDR2 SYDVKM. The CDR3 loop is CASSLSGTGAYVKLFF. CDR3 bases: TGTGCCAGCAGTTTATCAGGGACAGGGGCATACGTAAAACTGTTTTTT.

This rearrangement joins TRBV28 to TRBJ2-7; D is uncertain. Trimming pared 6 bases from V and 3 bases from J, leaving 9 bases between. This CDR3 spans 12 amino acids. Germline V gives CDR1 MDHEN, CDR2 SYDVKM. The CDR3 is CASSQTGYEQYF. The CDR3 DNA reads TGTGCCAGCAGCCAGACCGGCTACGAGCAGTACTTC.

This chain joins TRBV18 and TRBJ2-1; 10 bases are shared with TRBD1. V lost 5 bases to trimming and J lost 7 bases; unmatched junction nucleotides: 11. The V gene's germline CDR1 is KGHSH and CDR2 LQKENI. The CDR3 is 16 amino acids. The CDR3, as DNA: TGTGCCAGCTCATCTACAGGGGACAGGGGTCCTAATGAGCAGTTCTTC. Translation gives CASSSTGDRGPNEQFF.

The chain links TRBV11-3 to TRBJ1-1, with D unclear. Trimming cost V 9 bases and J 1 base, with 12 bases left between them. The CDR3 length is 13 residues. Germline lookup yields CDR1 SGHNT and CDR2 YENEEA. This CDR3 is CASSNWANTEAFF. The CDR3 region has the DNA TGTGCCAGTTCCAACTGGGCGAACACTGAAGCTTTCTTT.